This T cell receptor (beta chain) came from a study of shared clonotypes between healthy human individuals. Whole-study findings and limits: What naive subsets generally showed was a larger estimated richness than memory subsets showed.

Germline CDR1 and CDR2: MNHNY and SVGAGI (reference sequence). The CDR3 contains 13 residues. Trimming stripped 4 bases from V and 4 bases from J, with 10 bases between. This clone appeared once. Its specificity is unknown. The data were produced by immunoSEQ multiplex PCR, yet TCRdb's version contains in-frame clones alone and is incomplete. The sample lists around 2,000,000 clones; over 85% were seen once. Terminally differentiated effector memory CD45RA+ cells were excluded by CCR7 positive selection of CD45RO-negative cells. Sequenced input: naive CD8+ T cells sorted from blood. V gene TRBV6-6 combines with J gene TRBJ1-1, with a possible D match to TRBD1 (5 bases). The receptor comes from a man aged 18 to 30 in good health. CDR3 region: CASSLQVITEAFF. The CDR3 nucleotides are TGTGCCAGCAGTTTACAGGTAATCACTGAAGCTTTCTTT.